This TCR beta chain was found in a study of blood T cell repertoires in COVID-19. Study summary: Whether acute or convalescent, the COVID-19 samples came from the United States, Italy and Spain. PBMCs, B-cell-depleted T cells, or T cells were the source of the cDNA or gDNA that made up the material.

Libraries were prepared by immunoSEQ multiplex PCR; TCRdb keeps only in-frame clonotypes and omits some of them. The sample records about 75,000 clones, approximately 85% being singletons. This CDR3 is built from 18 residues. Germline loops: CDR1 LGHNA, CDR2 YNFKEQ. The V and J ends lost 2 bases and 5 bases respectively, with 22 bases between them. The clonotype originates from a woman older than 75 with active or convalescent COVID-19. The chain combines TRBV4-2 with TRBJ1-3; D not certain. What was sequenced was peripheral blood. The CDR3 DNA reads TGTGCCAGCAGCCAACCTCGCGGCCAGCACGACTTCAGAAACACCATATATTTT. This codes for CASSQPRGQHDFRNTIYF.